This is a list of T cell receptor beta chains from one sample in a study of graft-versus-host responses after intestinal transplantation. Which antigens these TCRs recognize remains unknown. Sequencing was performed with immunoSEQ multiplex PCR; in TCRdb, only in-frame clones are kept and a portion is missing. The data hold about 100,000 clones, with roughly 89% observed a single time. This material consisted of unstimulated CD4+ T cells sorted from spleen or lymph node cells, taken before transplant. The receptors originated from a human donor who was the organ donor for an intestinal transplant. Each CDR3 is given without its conserved first and last residue.

TRBJ2-5 TRBV5-1 ASSLNSGGVQETQY
TRBJ1-2 TRBV7-3 ASGGAVEGSGYT
TRBJ2-7 TRBV30 AWSVVSKSLYEQY
TRBJ2-7 TRBV27 ASNWWDRGSYEQY
TRBJ1-2 TRBV5-1 ASSLRVSGGYT
TRBJ2-5 TRBV7-2 ASSFDRGGETQY
TRBJ2-2 TRBV29-1 SVGQAATNTGELF
TRBJ1-2 TRBV21-1 ASAGGAGYGYT
TRBJ1-5 TRBV4-1 ASSQDRGVSSQH
TRBJ2-7 TRBV19 ASSIAPGVGYEQY
TRBJ1-4 TRBV4-2 ASSAQGGGNEKLF
TRBJ1-4 TRBV18 ASSPIITVGTNEKLF
TRBJ1-2 TRBV6-5 ASSPRGQTNYGYT
TRBJ1-1 TRBV4-1 ASSVLGGENTEAF
TRBJ2-3 TRBV5-4 ASSLGLAGALTDTQY
TRBJ2-1 TRBV5-1 ASSLPSTGSFYNEQF